These T cell receptor beta chains were read from a single sample in a study of shared clonotypes between healthy human individuals. Generated by immunoSEQ multiplex PCR, the TCRdb table keeps only in-frame clones and is missing some. Of 550,000 to 850,000 clones in the sample, about 74% are singletons; the top ten hold under 2%. The specimen was memory CD4+ T cells sorted from blood. The source of these receptors is a woman under 40 in good health. Both conserved end residues are trimmed from each CDR3.

ASSLGPLSGSNNEQF	TRBV7-8	TRBJ2-1
ASRPDRRNEQY	TRBV28	TRBJ2-7
ASSYTGTGNYGYT	TRBV7-8	TRBJ1-2
ASSTTQGGQPQH	TRBV18	TRBJ1-5
ASSEGGPKGNQPQH	TRBV2	TRBJ1-5
ASSQTRDGEQF	TRBV6-4	TRBJ2-1
ASSPPLGVSGHSLY	TRBV7-2	TRBJ2-4
ASSATGAANYGYT	TRBV28	TRBJ1-2
ASSRTGIADTQY	TRBV19	TRBJ2-3
ASSPGQLNTEAF	TRBV18	TRBJ1-1
ASREGWNTEAF	TRBV28	TRBJ1-1
ASRPSASGSLDTQY	TRBV5-1	TRBJ2-3
ASSLLGGQF	TRBV11-2	TRBJ2-1
ASSWGDTSVVRNEQF	TRBV5-1	TRBJ2-1
ASSQTTSTNEKLF	TRBV25-1	TRBJ1-4
ASRPGQGAPNSYEKLF	TRBV28	TRBJ1-4
ASSGVAGEADTQY	TRBV6-1	TRBJ2-3
ASSHPGQGAYGYT	TRBV4-1	TRBJ1-2
ASSRGTPKGKIASYEQY	TRBV14	TRBJ2-7
ASSPRRGFSYEQY	TRBV14	TRBJ2-7
ASSLRGGVNSPLH	TRBV28	TRBJ1-6
ASSLGQNTGELF	TRBV7-9	TRBJ2-2